The T cell receptor beta chain under discussion was sequenced for a study of glioma-infiltrating T cells after dendritic cell vaccination. Background on the study: Autologous tumor lysate was loaded overnight onto monocyte-derived dendritic cells grown less than 8 days with IL-4 and GM-CSF. At biweekly intervals, patients got three intradermal dendritic cell vaccine injections.

Primers: 60 V beta forward and 13 J beta reverse. TCRdb's table, derived via immunoSEQ multiplex PCR, lists solely in-frame clones and lacks some. There are roughly 51,000 clones in the sample; about 85% occur only once, and 11% lies in the top ten. The sequenced sample was blood, obtained before dendritic cell vaccination. The clonotype originates from a human donor with glioblastoma.

The CDR3 reads CASSLTGGDRGYTF. The DNA of the CDR3 is TGTGCCAGCAGTTTGACAGGGGGGGATAGGGGCTACACCTTC. This chain joins TRBV27 and TRBJ1-2, with 9 bases lining up with TRBD1. CDR3 length: 14 residues. Trimming removed 3 bases from V and 8 bases from J; junction bases left unmatched: 7. CDR1 and CDR2 (germline): MNHEY, SMNVEV (reference sequence).